This TCR beta chain emerged from a study of blood T cell repertoires in COVID-19. CDR3 length equals 17 residues. The ends lost 5 bases at V and 0 bases at J; junction bases unmatched: 11. In germline, CDR1 is LNHDA, CDR2 SQIVND (reference sequence). The protocol was immunoSEQ multiplex PCR, while the TCRdb copy is restricted to in-frame clones and leaves out a portion. The table has roughly 190,000 clones, less than 85% seen once. V gene TRBV19 combines with J gene TRBJ1-2; 8 bases fit TRBD1. The sample comprised peripheral blood. The receptor was derived from a woman in her fifties or sixties with acute or convalescent COVID-19. The CDR3 reads CASSSVDRGTTNYGYTF. The CDR3 DNA follows: TGTGCCAGTAGTTCGGTTGACAGGGGTACAACTAACTATGGCTACACCTTC.